Each of the 19 T cell receptor beta chains below was sequenced from the same sample in a study of memory CD4+ T cells and cytomegalovirus serostatus. The data were produced by immunoSEQ multiplex PCR, yet TCRdb's version contains in-frame clones alone and is incomplete. The table lists over 65,000 clones, under 80% of them singletons. Single viable CD3+CD4+CD8-CD45RO+ cells were sorted as the memory CD4+ T cells. Sample: memory CD4+ T cells from blood. The receptors here all came from an adult in good health and CMV-seropositive.

This clone showed up many times. The genes are TRBV5-1 and TRBJ1-1; maybe TRBD1 (5 bases). In germline, CDR1 is SGHRS, CDR2 YFSETQ. The CDR3 is made up of 15 amino acids. With 0 bases removed from V and 4 bases from J, the gap between germline ends came to 13 bases. The CDR3 here is CASSLERGGITEAFF. The CDR3 DNA reads TGCGCCAGCAGCTTGGAGCGGGGGGGGATCACTGAAGCTTTCTTT.

The gene calls are TRBV5-6 and TRBJ2-1, with TRBD2 matching over 8 bases. The CDR3 is 16 amino acids. The germline CDR1 and CDR2 sequences are SGHDT and YYEEEE. V lost 3 bases and J lost 3; bases outside the gene matches: 8. The CDR3 DNA reads TGTGCCAGCAGCTCCCTAACTGGGACTAGCTACAATGAGCAGTTCTTC. Translated, it gives CASSSLTGTSYNEQFF.

The chain couples TRBV9 to TRBJ1-2; the D is unclear. The ends were cut back, 0 bases at V and 4 bases at J, with 7 bases in the middle. Germline CDR1 and CDR2: SGDLS and YYNGEE. This CDR3 region has 13 residues. The CDR3 nucleotides read TGTGCCAGCAGCGTAGTAGAGGGCTATGGCTACACCTTC. Protein sequence: CASSVVEGYGYTF.

This clone was detected only a few times. CDR3 nucleotide sequence: TGTGCCAGCGTCCTCGCGGGGCGGAGCACTGAAGCTTTCTTT. Its protein product is CASVLAGRSTEAFF. The rearrangement links TRBV6-1 to TRBJ1-1; the D gene is possibly TRBD1 (5 bases). Germline V gene sequence: CDR1 MNHNS, CDR2 SASEGT. This CDR3 is built from 14 residues. Deletions cut 8 bases from V and 4 bases from J, with 17 bases between.

V usage is TRBV6-1 and J usage is TRBJ2-3; 7 positions match TRBD2. CDR3 size: 14 residues. V was clipped by 7 bases and J by 3 bases; unmatched bases: 7. Germline-derived CDR1 and CDR2 are MNHNS and SASEGT. The CDR3 region is CASTSAGVTDTQYF. The CDR3, as DNA: TGTGCCAGCACGTCGGCGGGAGTAACAGATACGCAGTATTTT.

This clone has only a few counts. V gene TRBV6-1 combines with J gene TRBJ1-1, with D tentatively TRBD1 (5 bases). From germline, CDR1 is MNHNS and CDR2 SASEGT. The CDR3 length is 14 residues. Trimming pared 2 bases from V and 3 bases from J, leaving 10 bases between. The CDR3 loop is CASSEWGEDTEAFF. The CDR3 DNA reads as TGTGCCAGCAGTGAATGGGGGGAGGACACTGAAGCTTTCTTT.

This rearrangement joins TRBV9 to TRBJ2-3; 8 nucleotides align to TRBD2. The length of the CDR3 is 15 residues. Per the germline V gene, CDR1 is SGDLS and CDR2 is YYNGEE. V dropped 3 bases and J dropped 0; count of bases not matched to a gene: 3. Here the CDR3 DNA reads TGTGCCAGCAGCGATAGCGGGGCTAGCACAGATACGCAGTATTTT. This sequence encodes CASSDSGASTDTQYF. The entire variable domain, with the rest obtained from reference TRBV9 and TRBJ2-3, is as follows: DSGVTQTPKHLITATGQRVTLRCSPRSGDLSVYWYQQSLDQGLQFLIQYYNGEERAKGNILERFSAQQFPDLHSELNLSSLELGDSALYFCASSDSGASTDTQYFGPGTRLTVL.

The gene calls are TRBV5-4 and TRBJ1-4; D ambiguous. The V end was cut by 4 bases, the J end by 0 bases, with 13 bases between. Germline CDR1 and CDR2: SGHNT and YYREEE (reference sequence). The CDR3 runs 16 residues. In nucleotides, the CDR3 is TGTGCCAGCAGCCGCGCGGAGGGTGCAACTAATGAAAAACTGTTTTTT. Its translation: CASSRAEGATNEKLFF.

The chain joins TRBV19 to TRBJ1-5; D is possibly TRBD1 (5 bases). The ends were cut back, 6 bases at V and 5 bases at J, with 11 bases in the middle. Germline CDR1 LNHDA, CDR2 SQIVND (reference sequence). The CDR3 extends over 13 amino acids. CDR3 loop: CASSRQSDQPQHF. DNA for the CDR3: TGTGCCAGTAGCCGACAGTCTGATCAGCCCCAGCATTTT. The full variable domain, rest sourced from reference TRBV19 and TRBJ1-5, is DGGITQSPKYLFRKEGQNVTLSCEQNLNHDAMYWYRQDPGQGLRLIYYSQIVNDFQKGDIAEGYSVSREKKESFPLTVTSAQKNPTAFYLCASSRQSDQPQHFGDGTRLSIL.

This CDR3 is CASSLWQGGQETQYF. The DNA of the CDR3 is TGTGCCAGCAGCTTGTGGCAGGGAGGGCAAGAGACCCAGTACTTC. V gene TRBV7-9 combines with J gene TRBJ2-5; 7 bases line up with TRBD2. Germline V lookup: CDR1 SEHNR, CDR2 FQNEAQ (reference sequence). The CDR3 has 15 amino acids. V dropped 3 bases and J dropped 2; count of bases not matched to a gene: 6.

This chain links TRBV5-1 with TRBJ2-5; D is tentatively TRBD1 or TRBD2 (5 bases each). CDR3 length equals 14 residues. Germline V lookup: CDR1 SGHRS, CDR2 YFSETQ. Trimming shortened V by 0 bases and J by 5 bases, and 11 bases separated the two germline ends. The CDR3 nucleotides are TGCGCCAGCAGCTTGGAGGGACGAGGGGAGACCCAGTACTTC. Protein product: CASSLEGRGETQYF.

This chain uses TRBV7-9 with TRBJ1-2; 9 positions agree with TRBD1. The germline V gene encodes CDR1 SEHNR and CDR2 FQNEAQ (reference sequence). The CDR3 spans 15 residues. Losses at the gene ends were 4 bases for V and 8 bases for J; bases not matched to a gene: 11. The CDR3 bases are TGTGCCAGCAGCTCGTGGGACAGGGAGATGGAAGGCTACACCTTC. Amino acid sequence: CASSSWDREMEGYTF.

CDR3 DNA: TGTGCCAGCAGCATCCTCGACCGTCAGGGGACCCAGTACTTC. The encoded protein is CASSILDRQGTQYF. This chain joins TRBV7-9 and TRBJ2-5, with a tentative D call TRBD1 (5 bases). This CDR3 is 14 amino acids long. Germline CDR1 is SEHNR and CDR2 is FQNEAQ (reference sequence). V was clipped by 5 bases and J by 7 bases, with 17 bases between them.

The V and J genes are TRBV6-1 and TRBJ1-4, with D maybe TRBD1 (5 bases). The V gene lost 2 bases and the J gene lost 4 bases, with 20 bases spanning the gap. The CDR3 extends over 18 amino acids. The germline gives CDR1 MNHNS, CDR2 SASEGT. The CDR3 loop is CASSERTRTGGFNEKLFF. The CDR3 nucleotides are TGTGCCAGCAGTGAAAGAACCCGGACGGGGGGGTTTAATGAAAAACTGTTTTTT.

The chain joins TRBV5-1 to TRBJ2-1, with D perhaps TRBD1 or TRBD2 (6 bases each). The CDR3 spans 15 residues. V lost 0 bases and J lost 10, with 17 bases in between. CDR1 and CDR2 from the germline V gene are SGHRS and YFSETQ. CDR3 sequence reads: CASSLGQVLGGEQFF. The DNA of the CDR3 is TGCGCCAGCAGCTTGGGACAGGTCCTGGGGGGCGAGCAGTTCTTC.

The genes are TRBV7-2 and TRBJ1-4; tentative D call: TRBD1 (6 bases). Germline CDR1 SGHTA, CDR2 FQGNSA. The CDR3 covers 15 residues. Trimming stripped 5 bases from V and 4 bases from J, with 14 bases between. The chain's CDR3 is CASSKGGTLNEKLFF. The CDR3 DNA reads TGTGCCAGCAGCAAAGGGGGGACACTTAATGAAAAACTGTTTTTT.

This chain uses TRBV4-3 with TRBJ1-2; TRBD1 matches 10 bases. CDR3 size: 15 residues. Germline loops: CDR1 LGHNA, CDR2 YSLEER. V lost 4 bases, J lost 6 bases, and 8 bases stayed unmatched. The CDR3 DNA reads as TGCGCCAGCAGCCCGACAGGGGGCCTCGACGATGGCTACACCTTC. It encodes CASSPTGGLDDGYTF.

The CDR3 bases are TGTGCCAGCTCACGGGAAGTAGATAACACCGGGGAGCTGTTTTTT. Translation: CASSREVDNTGELFF. This chain links TRBV18 with TRBJ2-2; no clear D. Germline CDR1 KGHSH, CDR2 LQKENI. CDR3 size: 15 residues. V gave up 4 bases and J gave up 2 bases, with 11 bases separating them.

This clone has just a few counts. The rearrangement links TRBV11-2 to TRBJ1-1; D unresolved. V was trimmed by 3 bases and J by 0 bases, leaving 14 bases between them. This CDR3 contains 16 residues. Germline V gives CDR1 SGHAT, CDR2 FQNNGV. CDR3 sequence: CASSLKFGLVNTEAFF. CDR3 nucleotide sequence: TGTGCCAGCAGCTTGAAATTCGGACTGGTGAACACTGAAGCTTTCTTT.